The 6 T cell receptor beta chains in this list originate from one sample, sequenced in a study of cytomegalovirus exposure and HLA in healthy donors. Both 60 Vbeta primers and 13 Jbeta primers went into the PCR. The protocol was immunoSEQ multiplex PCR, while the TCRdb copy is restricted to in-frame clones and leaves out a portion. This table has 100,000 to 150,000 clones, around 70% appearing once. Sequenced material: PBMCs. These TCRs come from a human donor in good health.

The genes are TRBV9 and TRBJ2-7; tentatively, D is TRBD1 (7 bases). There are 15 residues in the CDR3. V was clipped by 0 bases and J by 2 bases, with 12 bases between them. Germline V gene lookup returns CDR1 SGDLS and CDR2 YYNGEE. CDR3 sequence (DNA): TGTGCCAGCAGCGTAGGGGGCAGGGGGGCCTACGAGCAGTACTTC. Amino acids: CASSVGGRGAYEQYF.

The CDR3 bases are TGTGCCAGCAGCCCCCTTTCGGGCGCGGGAGGGCCAAATACGCAGTATTTT. It translates to CASSPLSGAGGPNTQYF. The chain joins TRBV7-3 to TRBJ2-3; TRBD2 matches at 9 bases. Germline assignment: CDR1 SGHTA and CDR2 FQGTGA. With 5 bases clipped from V and 7 bases from J, the junction kept 16 bases outside the gene matches. This CDR3 region has 17 residues.

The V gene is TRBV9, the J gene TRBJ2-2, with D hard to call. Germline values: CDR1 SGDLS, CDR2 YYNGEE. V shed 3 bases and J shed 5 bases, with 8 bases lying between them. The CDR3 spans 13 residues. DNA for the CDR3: TGTGCCAGCAGCGAGCAGGCGACCGGGGAGCTGTTTTTT. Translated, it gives CASSEQATGELFF.

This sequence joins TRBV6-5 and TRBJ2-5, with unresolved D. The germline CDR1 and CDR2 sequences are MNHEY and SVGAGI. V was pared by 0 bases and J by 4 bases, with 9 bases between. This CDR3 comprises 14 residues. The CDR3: CASSYSHSSETQYF. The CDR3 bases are TGTGCCAGCAGTTACTCACACAGTTCAGAGACCCAGTACTTC.

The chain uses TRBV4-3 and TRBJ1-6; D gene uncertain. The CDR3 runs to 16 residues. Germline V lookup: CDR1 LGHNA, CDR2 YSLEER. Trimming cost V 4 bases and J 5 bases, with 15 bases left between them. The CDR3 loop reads CASSLSGESNNSPLHF. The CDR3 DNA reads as TGCGCCAGCAGCCTTAGTGGAGAGAGCAATAATTCACCCCTCCACTTT.

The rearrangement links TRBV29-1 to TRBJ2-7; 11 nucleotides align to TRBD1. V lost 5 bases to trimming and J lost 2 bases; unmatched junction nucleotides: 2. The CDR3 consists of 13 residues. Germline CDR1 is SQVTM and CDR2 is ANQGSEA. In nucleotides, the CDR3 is TGCAGCGTTAAGGGACAGGGGGCCTACGAGCAGTACTTC. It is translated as CSVKGQGAYEQYF.